A single count supports the clone carrying this TCR beta chain. This specimen belongs to a study of T cell responses to AZD1222 COVID-19 vaccine. The V gene end was trimmed by 7 bases and the J gene end by 2 bases; junction bases not matched to a gene: 1. CDR1 and CDR2 from the germline V gene are KGHDR and SFDVKD. CDR3 length: 14 amino acids. The method was immunoSEQ multiplex PCR; TCRdb's version includes in-frame clones alone and lacks a portion of them. In the table there are some 150,000 clones, 82% of which are singletons. Sequences were derived from peripheral blood, sampled on day 0 of MenACWY control vaccination. The rearrangement uses TRBV24-1 and TRBJ2-1, with 10 bases matching TRBD2. The source is an adult in good health. CDR3 nucleotide sequence: TGTGCCACCAGGAGCGGGGGGGCCTACAATGAGCAGTTCTTC. Protein sequence: CATRSGGAYNEQFF.